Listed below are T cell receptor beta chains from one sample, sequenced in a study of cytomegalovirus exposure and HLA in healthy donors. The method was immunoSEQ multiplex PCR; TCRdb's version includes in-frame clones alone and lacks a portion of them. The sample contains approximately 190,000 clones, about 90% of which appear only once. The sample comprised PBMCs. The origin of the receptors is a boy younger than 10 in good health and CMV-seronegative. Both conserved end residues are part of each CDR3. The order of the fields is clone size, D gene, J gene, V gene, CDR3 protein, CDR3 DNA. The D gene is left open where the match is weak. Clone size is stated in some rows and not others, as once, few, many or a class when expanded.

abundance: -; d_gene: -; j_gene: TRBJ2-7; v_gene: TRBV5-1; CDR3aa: CASSRASTDGYEQYF; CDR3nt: TGCGCCAGCAGCAGAGCATCGACAGACGGCTACGAGCAGTACTTC
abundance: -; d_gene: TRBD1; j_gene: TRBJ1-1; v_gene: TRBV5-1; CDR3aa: CASSSGQGVNTEAFF; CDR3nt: TGCGCCAGCAGCTCGGGACAGGGGGTAAACACTGAAGCTTTCTTT
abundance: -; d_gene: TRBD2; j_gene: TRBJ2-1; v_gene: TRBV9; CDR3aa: CASSGSGIYNEQFF; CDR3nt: TGTGCCAGCAGCGGAAGCGGGATCTACAATGAGCAGTTCTTC
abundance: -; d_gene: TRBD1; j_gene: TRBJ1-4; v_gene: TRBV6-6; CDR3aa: CASGDRATNEKLFF; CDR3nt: TGTGCCAGCGGAGACAGGGCAACTAATGAAAAACTGTTTTTT
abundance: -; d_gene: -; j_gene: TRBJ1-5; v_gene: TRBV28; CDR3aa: CASSDRGGWNQPQHF; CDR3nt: TGTGCCAGCAGTGACCGGGGGGGGTGGAATCAGCCCCAGCATTTT
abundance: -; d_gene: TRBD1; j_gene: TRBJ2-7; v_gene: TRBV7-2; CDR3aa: CASSSYPGTGGYEQYF; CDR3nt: TGTGCCAGCAGCTCCTACCCCGGGACAGGGGGGTACGAGCAGTACTTC
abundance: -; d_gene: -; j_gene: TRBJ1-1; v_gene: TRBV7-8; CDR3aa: CASSLGAMNTEAFF; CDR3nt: TGTGCCAGCAGCTTAGGGGCTATGAACACTGAAGCTTTCTTT
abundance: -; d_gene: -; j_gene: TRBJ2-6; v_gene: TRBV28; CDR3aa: CASSLSRSSGANVLTF; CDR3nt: TGTGCCAGCAGTTTATCAAGGAGCTCTGGGGCCAACGTCCTGACTTTC
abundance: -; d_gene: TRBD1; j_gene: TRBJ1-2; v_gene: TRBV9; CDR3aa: CASSVDLDRENYGYTF; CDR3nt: TGTGCCAGCAGCGTAGATTTAGACAGGGAGAACTATGGCTACACCTTC
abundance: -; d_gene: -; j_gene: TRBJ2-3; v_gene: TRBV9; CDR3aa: CASSADHRRDTQYF; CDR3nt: TGTGCCAGCAGCGCAGATCACCGGAGAGATACGCAGTATTTT
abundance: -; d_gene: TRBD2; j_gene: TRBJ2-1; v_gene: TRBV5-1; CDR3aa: CASRWGEGEWNEQFF; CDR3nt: TGCGCCAGCAGATGGGGGGAGGGAGAATGGAATGAGCAGTTCTTC
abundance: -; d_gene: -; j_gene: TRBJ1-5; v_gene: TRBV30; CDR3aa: CAWIGGLWQPQHF; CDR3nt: TGTGCCTGGATCGGGGGGCTTTGGCAGCCCCAGCATTTT
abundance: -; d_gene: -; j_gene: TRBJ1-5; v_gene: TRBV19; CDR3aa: CASRRWRESNQPQHF; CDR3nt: TGTGCCAGTAGAAGGTGGAGGGAGAGCAATCAGCCCCAGCATTTT
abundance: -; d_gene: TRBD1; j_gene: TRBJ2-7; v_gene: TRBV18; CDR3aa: CASSTSTGAYEQYF; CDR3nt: TGTGCCAGCTCCACCAGTACAGGGGCCTACGAGCAGTACTTC
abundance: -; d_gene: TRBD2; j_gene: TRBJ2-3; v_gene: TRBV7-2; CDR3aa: CASSLGASGGTDTQYF; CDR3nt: TGTGCCAGCAGCTTAGGGGCTAGCGGGGGGACAGATACGCAGTATTTT
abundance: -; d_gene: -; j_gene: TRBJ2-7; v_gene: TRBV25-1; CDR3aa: CASSQAGIAVQYEQYF; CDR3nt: TGTGCCAGCAGTCAAGCAGGAATAGCGGTACAGTACGAGCAGTACTTC
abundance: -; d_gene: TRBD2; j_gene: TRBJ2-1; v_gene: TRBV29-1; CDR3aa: CSVSTSGRANEQFF; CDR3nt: TGCAGCGTATCGACTAGCGGGAGGGCAAATGAGCAGTTCTTC
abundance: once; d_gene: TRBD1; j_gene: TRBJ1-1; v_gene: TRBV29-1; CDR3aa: CSVEGRQGMGTEAFF; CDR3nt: TGCAGCGTTGAAGGCCGACAGGGAATGGGGACTGAAGCTTTCTTT
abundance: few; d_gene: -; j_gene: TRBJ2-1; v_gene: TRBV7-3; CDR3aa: CASSPRGWSSYNEQFF; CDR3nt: TGTGCCAGCAGCCCAAGGGGGTGGAGCTCCTACAATGAGCAGTTCTTC
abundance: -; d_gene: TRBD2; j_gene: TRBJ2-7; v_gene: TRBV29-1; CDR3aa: CSVGLAGGTNQYF; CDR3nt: TGCAGCGTAGGACTAGCGGGAGGCACGAACCAGTACTTC
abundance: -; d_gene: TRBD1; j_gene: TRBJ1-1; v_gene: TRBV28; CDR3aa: CASSFQGAMNTEAFF; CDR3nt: TGTGCCAGCAGTTTCCAGGGGGCGATGAACACTGAAGCTTTCTTT
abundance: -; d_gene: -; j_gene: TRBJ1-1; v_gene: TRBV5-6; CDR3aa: CASSPPGRVDLNTEAFF; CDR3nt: TGTGCCAGCAGCCCCCCTGGCAGGGTCGACTTGAACACTGAAGCTTTCTTT
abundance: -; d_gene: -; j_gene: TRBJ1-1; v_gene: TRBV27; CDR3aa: CASTGVVGTEAFF; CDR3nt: TGTGCCAGCACCGGAGTAGTGGGCACTGAAGCTTTCTTT
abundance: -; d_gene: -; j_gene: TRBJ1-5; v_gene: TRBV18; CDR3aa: CASSPRTDNQPQHF; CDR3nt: TGTGCCAGCTCACCCAGGACAGATAATCAGCCCCAGCATTTT